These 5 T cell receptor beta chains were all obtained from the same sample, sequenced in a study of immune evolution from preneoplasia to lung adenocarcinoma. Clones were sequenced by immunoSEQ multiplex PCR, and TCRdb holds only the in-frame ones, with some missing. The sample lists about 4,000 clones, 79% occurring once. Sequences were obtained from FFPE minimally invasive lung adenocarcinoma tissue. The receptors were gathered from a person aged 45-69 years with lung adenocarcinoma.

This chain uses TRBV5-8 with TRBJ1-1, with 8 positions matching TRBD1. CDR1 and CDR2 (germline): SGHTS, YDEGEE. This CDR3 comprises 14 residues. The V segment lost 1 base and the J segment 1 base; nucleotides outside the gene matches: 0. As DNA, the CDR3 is TGTGCCAGCAGCTTGACAGGGGGGAACACTGAAGCTTTCTTT. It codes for CASSLTGGNTEAFF.

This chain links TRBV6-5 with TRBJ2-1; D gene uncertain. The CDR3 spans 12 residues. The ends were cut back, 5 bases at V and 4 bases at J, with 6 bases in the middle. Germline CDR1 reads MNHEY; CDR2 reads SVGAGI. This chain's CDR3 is CASSGHYNEQFF. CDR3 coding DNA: TGTGCCAGCAGTGGGCATTACAATGAGCAGTTCTTC.

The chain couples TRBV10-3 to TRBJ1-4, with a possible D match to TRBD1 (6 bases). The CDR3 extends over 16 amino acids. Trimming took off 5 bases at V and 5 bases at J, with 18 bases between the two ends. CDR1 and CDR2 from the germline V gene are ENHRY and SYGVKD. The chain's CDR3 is CAISRTNMRGNEKLFF. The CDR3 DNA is TGTGCCATCAGTCGGACGAACATGAGGGGGAATGAAAAACTGTTTTTT.

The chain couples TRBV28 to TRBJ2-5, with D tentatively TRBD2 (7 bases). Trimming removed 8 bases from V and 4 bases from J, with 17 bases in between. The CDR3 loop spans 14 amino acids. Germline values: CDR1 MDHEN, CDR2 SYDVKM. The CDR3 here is CASEDGGPGETQYF. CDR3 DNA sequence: TGTGCCAGCGAGGACGGGGGGCCCGGAGAGACCCAGTACTTC.

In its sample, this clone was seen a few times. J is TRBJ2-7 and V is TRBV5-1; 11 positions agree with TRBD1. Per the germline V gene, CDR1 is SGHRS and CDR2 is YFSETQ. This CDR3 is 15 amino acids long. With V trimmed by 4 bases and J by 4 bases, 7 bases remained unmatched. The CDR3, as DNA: TGCGCCAGCAGCCTTCGGACAGGGGGCGCATACGAGCAGTACTTC. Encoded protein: CASSLRTGGAYEQYF.